One and the same sample provided the 30 T cell receptor beta chains below, sequenced in a study of cytomegalovirus exposure and HLA in healthy donors. Vbeta (60) and Jbeta (13) primers were used in the PCR. Only in-frame clones appear in the TCRdb table, and some are missing; sequencing was by immunoSEQ multiplex PCR. The sample includes about 120,000 clones, approximately 75% of them seen just once. The sequencing input was PBMCs. These receptors originate from a man aged 45-60 years in good health and CMV-seropositive.

CDR3 residues: CASSLRGGGFEKLFF. CDR3 bases: TGTGCCAGTAGTCTCCGCGGGGGGGGTTTCGAAAAACTGTTTTTT. The rearrangement uses TRBV19 and TRBJ1-4, with a weak D call TRBD1 (5 bases). The CDR3 extends over 15 amino acids. Trimming shortened V by 5 bases and J by 8 bases, and 18 bases separated the two germline ends. Germline CDR1 and CDR2: LNHDA and SQIVND (reference sequence).

The CDR3 region is CASSPDRRDGYTF. CDR3 nucleotides: TGTGCCAGCAGCCCCGACAGACGTGATGGCTACACCTTC. The chain links TRBV7-8 to TRBJ1-2, with a possible D match to TRBD1 (5 bases). V lost 5 bases and J 6 bases, leaving 13 bases between the germline ends. From germline, CDR1 is SGHVS and CDR2 FQNEAQ. CDR3 length: 13 residues.

This chain uses TRBV30 with TRBJ2-5, with D perhaps matching TRBD2 (7 bases). This CDR3 has 14 amino acids. Germline V gene lookup returns CDR1 GTSNPN and CDR2 SVGIG (reference sequence). The germline V and J ends were trimmed by 0 bases and 4 bases, with 12 bases remaining between them. CDR3 DNA: TGTGCCTGGAGTGTGGGGGGGGCCGGAGAGACCCAGTACTTC. It encodes CAWSVGGAGETQYF.

The genes are TRBV19 and TRBJ1-2, with D hard to call. V lost 7 bases to trimming and J lost 4 bases, with 16 bases between them. The length of the CDR3 is 14 residues. Germline loops: CDR1 LNHDA, CDR2 SQIVND (reference sequence). This chain's CDR3 is CASMLRPPGYGYTF. CDR3 bases: TGTGCCAGTATGCTGAGGCCCCCGGGCTATGGCTACACCTTC.

The chain uses TRBV19 and TRBJ2-5; possible D gene TRBD2, 5 bases. The V end was cut by 6 bases, the J end by 4 bases, with 9 bases between. Germline-derived CDR1 and CDR2 are LNHDA and SQIVND (reference sequence). The CDR3 loop spans 12 amino acids. The CDR3 coding sequence is TGTGCCAGTAGGCTAGCCGGAGAGACCCAGTACTTC. This translates into CASRLAGETQYF.

This CDR3 is CASSSDRGNQPQHF. The CDR3, as DNA: TGTGCCAGCAGTTCGGACAGGGGCAATCAGCCCCAGCATTTT. The chain couples TRBV27 to TRBJ1-5; 8 bases are a match to TRBD1. The V segment lost 4 bases and the J segment 2 bases; nucleotides outside the gene matches: 1. The CDR3 is 14 amino acids. Per the germline V gene, CDR1 is MNHEY and CDR2 is SMNVEV (reference sequence).

This chain uses TRBV11-3 with TRBJ2-1; 8 positions agree with TRBD2. Unmatched junction bases numbered 5, after V lost 5 bases and J lost 2 bases. The CDR3 totals 15 residues. CDR1 is SGHNT and CDR2 is YENEEA in the germline V gene. DNA for the CDR3: TGTGCCAGCAGCCGGGAGGGGGGTCCCTACAATGAGCAGTTCTTC. The encoded protein is CASSREGGPYNEQFF.

The rearrangement uses TRBV28 and TRBJ2-1; D may be TRBD2 (5 bases). The CDR3 covers 13 residues. Germline V lookup: CDR1 MDHEN, CDR2 SYDVKM. V was cut by 7 bases and J by 10 bases, with 17 bases left in between. In DNA form, the CDR3 reads TGTGCCAGCATTCACATCGTAACGGGGGAGCAGTTCTTC. Its protein is CASIHIVTGEQFF. Looking up the rest from reference TRBV28 and TRBJ2-1 gives the full variable domain: DVKVTQSSRYLVKRTGEKVFLECVQDMDHENMFWYRQDPGLGLRLIYFSYDVKMKEKGDIPEGYSVSREKKERFSLILESASTNQTSMYLCASIHIVTGEQFFGPGTRLTVL.

There are a few counts of this clone. The chain joins TRBV10-2 to TRBJ1-4, with TRBD1 as a possible D gene (6 bases). The V gene lost 6 bases and the J gene lost 7 bases, with 15 bases spanning the gap. The germline CDR1 and CDR2 sequences are WSHSY and SAAADI. CDR3 length equals 14 residues. DNA for the CDR3: TGCGCCAGCAGCCTAACGGGACAAGGTGAAAAACTGTTTTTT. This translates into CASSLTGQGEKLFF.

This clone has a single count. The rearrangement uses TRBV25-1 and TRBJ2-7; 9 bases are a match to TRBD1. This CDR3 is 14 amino acids long. The germline CDR1 and CDR2 sequences are MGHDK and SYGVNS. Losses at the gene ends were 3 bases for V and 4 bases for J; bases not matched to a gene: 4. This CDR3 reads CASSDPGQGYEQYF. The CDR3 DNA sequence: TGTGCCAGCAGTGATCCGGGACAGGGTTACGAGCAGTACTTC.

The chain couples TRBV6-1 to TRBJ2-7; 9 nucleotides agree with TRBD1. CDR3 length: 14 residues. V shed 4 bases and J 2 bases; nucleotides not matched to a gene: 3. CDR1 is MNHNS and CDR2 is SASEGT in the germline V gene. CDR3 DNA sequence: TGTGCCAGCAGTGTCGGACAGGGGCCCTACGAGCAGTACTTC. Translation: CASSVGQGPYEQYF.

The V gene is TRBV9, the J gene TRBJ1-5, with 7 bases that match TRBD1. Germline V lookup: CDR1 SGDLS, CDR2 YYNGEE. CDR3 length: 14 amino acids. J gave up 7 bases and V 0 bases, and 4 bases lay outside the gene matches. CDR3: CASSVGPGGQPQHF. For the CDR3, the DNA is TGTGCCAGCAGCGTAGGTCCAGGGGGACAGCCCCAGCATTTT.

The chain has TRBV6-6 and TRBJ1-1; a weak D match, TRBD1 (6 bases). Germline V gene lookup returns CDR1 MNHNY and CDR2 SVGAGI (reference sequence). The CDR3 covers 14 residues. Trimming took 6 bases from V and 5 from J, leaving 16 bases between them. DNA of the CDR3: TGTGCCAGCAGCCCAGCAGGGGATAGGACTGAAGCTTTCTTT. Its protein is CASSPAGDRTEAFF.

This chain connects TRBV19 to TRBJ2-7; D might be TRBD1 (6 bases). Germline CDR1 and CDR2: LNHDA and SQIVND (reference sequence). Trimming cost V 3 bases and J 2 bases, with 8 bases left between them. The CDR3 is 13 amino acids. CDR3: CASSIRDTYEQYF. The CDR3 nucleotides read TGTGCCAGTAGTATCCGGGACACCTACGAGCAGTACTTC.

The V and J genes are TRBV27 and TRBJ2-7; TRBD2 matches 14 bases. CDR1 is MNHEY, CDR2 SMNVEV, per germline (reference sequence). Trimming removed 4 bases from V and 2 bases from J; junction bases left unmatched: 4. The CDR3 loop spans 16 amino acids. For the CDR3, the DNA is TGTGCCAGCAGTTCGGGGACTAGCGGGAGACCCTACGAGCAGTACTTC. Its translation is CASSSGTSGRPYEQYF.

This clone came up a few times. The V call is TRBV2, the J call TRBJ2-7; 9 positions agree with TRBD1. In germline, CDR1 is SNHLY, CDR2 FYNNEI. Unmatched junction bases numbered 10, after V lost 6 bases and J lost 4 bases. This CDR3 comprises 15 residues. In DNA form, the CDR3 reads TGTGCCAGCAGCGCGGACCGGGACAGGGTGTACGAGCAGTACTTC. Encoded protein: CASSADRDRVYEQYF.

The V gene is TRBV5-8, the J gene TRBJ2-7; D is unresolved. The V and J ends lost 3 bases and 1 base respectively, with 23 bases between them. This CDR3 contains 18 residues. Per germline, CDR1 SGHTS and CDR2 YDEGEE. This CDR3 reads CASSSPHWRQTLSYEQYF. As DNA, the CDR3 is TGTGCCAGCAGCTCCCCCCATTGGCGGCAGACGTTATCCTACGAGCAGTACTTC.

This clone was picked up one time. The chain couples TRBV5-1 to TRBJ1-4, with D unclear. The V gene lost 0 bases and the J gene lost 0 bases, with 3 bases spanning the gap. This CDR3 has 14 amino acids. Germline CDR1 SGHRS, CDR2 YFSETQ. Here the CDR3 reads CASSLDTTNEKLFF. The CDR3 nucleotides are TGCGCCAGCAGCTTGGATACAACTAATGAAAAACTGTTTTTT.

The CDR3 loop reads CASSQDGGFTGELFF. The CDR3, as DNA: TGCGCCAGCAGCCAAGACGGCGGTTTCACCGGGGAGCTGTTTTTT. This sequence joins TRBV4-1 and TRBJ2-2; D gene uncertain. Trimming removed 0 bases at V and 4 bases at J, with 9 bases between. The germline V gene has CDR1 MGHRA and CDR2 YSYEKL. This CDR3 has 15 amino acids.

This rearrangement joins TRBV27 to TRBJ1-2; no clear D gene. Germline V gene data show CDR1 as MNHEY and CDR2 as SMNVEV (reference sequence). Trimming removed 2 bases from V and 1 base from J, with 14 bases in between. This CDR3 comprises 16 residues. Written as DNA, the CDR3 is TGTGCCAGCAGTTTAGACTGGCGGAATATTAACTATGGCTACACCTTC. Its protein product is CASSLDWRNINYGYTF.

J is TRBJ2-1 and V is TRBV13; no clear D. Between the trimmed V and J ends, which lost 5 bases and 2 bases, there was a span of 10 bases. The CDR3 is 14 amino acids. Germline V gene data show CDR1 as PRHDT and CDR2 as FYEKMQ (reference sequence). This CDR3 reads CASSPRGTYNEQFF. CDR3 in DNA: TGTGCCAGCAGCCCCCGAGGTACCTACAATGAGCAGTTCTTC. Complete variable domain (other parts from reference TRBV13 and TRBJ2-1): AAGVIQSPRHLIKEKRETATLKCYPIPRHDTVYWYQQGPGQDPQFLISFYEKMQSDKGSIPDRFSAQQFSDYHSELNMSSLELGDSALYFCASSPRGTYNEQFFGPGTRLTVL.

This clone was observed a handful of times. The CDR3 DNA follows: TGCAGCGCCAACTTAGACAGCACCGGGGAGCTGTTTTTT. It specifies CSANLDSTGELFF. V is TRBV29-1 and J is TRBJ2-2, with D maybe TRBD1 (5 bases). This CDR3 is built from 13 residues. The germline CDR1 and CDR2 sequences are SQVTM and ANQGSEA. Between the trimmed V and J ends, which lost 7 bases and 4 bases, there was a span of 13 bases.

The rearrangement uses TRBV25-1 and TRBJ1-2, with 8 bases matching TRBD1. Germline CDR1 and CDR2: MGHDK and SYGVNS. The CDR3 has 16 amino acids. Trimming cost V 4 bases and J 7 bases; bases outside gene matches: 14. CDR3 sequence: CASSARTGRISGGYTF. The CDR3 region has the DNA TGTGCCAGCAGTGCCAGGACAGGGAGGATTAGCGGTGGCTACACCTTC.

The chain links TRBV28 to TRBJ1-3; 9 nucleotides agree with TRBD1. V was clipped by 2 bases and J by 4 bases; unmatched bases: 3. CDR1 and CDR2 (germline): MDHEN, SYDVKM. CDR3 length: 15 residues. For the CDR3, the DNA is TGTGCCAGCAGTTTAGGAGGGACAGGGGGAAACACCATATATTTT. This translates into CASSLGGTGGNTIYF.

J is TRBJ2-3 and V is TRBV29-1; TRBD2 aligns across 13 bases. This CDR3 has 14 amino acids. Germline CDR1 and CDR2: SQVTM and ANQGSEA. V dropped 8 bases and J dropped 4; count of bases not matched to a gene: 6. CDR3 bases: TGCAGCACCGGGACTAGCGGGAACGCAGATACGCAGTATTTT. Translation gives CSTGTSGNADTQYF.

This chain connects TRBV21-1 to TRBJ2-4; the listed D gene, TRBD1, was not tested against the DNA. TRBV21-1 is a listed pseudogene. There are 12 residues in the CDR3. This CDR3 reads CASKGQGNIQYF. The CDR3 nucleotides are TGTGCCAGCAAAGGTCAGGGGAACATTCAGTACTTC.

J is TRBJ2-3 and V is TRBV28, with TRBD2 matching 12 bases. The V and J ends lost 10 bases and 4 bases, in that order; junction bases with no gene match: 6. The CDR3 is 14 amino acids. Germline V gene lookup returns CDR1 MDHEN and CDR2 SYDVKM. The CDR3 nucleotides are TGTGCCACCTACACTAGCGGGGGGTCAGATACGCAGTATTTT. Its translation is CATYTSGGSDTQYF.

The chain has TRBV18 and TRBJ1-2; 10 bases are shared with TRBD1. The V gene end was trimmed by 0 bases and the J gene end by 8 bases; junction bases not matched to a gene: 3. From germline, CDR1 is KGHSH and CDR2 LQKENI. This CDR3 has 14 amino acids. The CDR3 region is CASSPPGQGWGYTF. DNA for the CDR3: TGTGCCAGCTCACCACCGGGACAGGGGTGGGGCTACACCTTC.

V is TRBV14 and J is TRBJ2-2; no definite D call. Germline V lookup: CDR1 SGHDN, CDR2 FVKESK. The length of the CDR3 is 13 residues. The germline V and J ends were trimmed by 4 bases and 1 base, with 4 bases remaining between them. The CDR3 reads CASSPQNTGELFF. DNA for the CDR3: TGTGCCAGCAGCCCACAGAACACCGGGGAGCTGTTTTTT.

V is TRBV6-4 and J is TRBJ1-5; TRBD1 matches 7 bases. Losses at the gene ends were 1 base for V and 6 bases for J; bases not matched to a gene: 12. Per germline, CDR1 MRHNA and CDR2 SNTAGT. This CDR3 has 17 residues. CDR3 region: CASSDWGRGANGQPQHF. CDR3 bases: TGTGCCAGCAGTGACTGGGGCAGGGGGGCAAATGGTCAGCCCCAGCATTTT.